This entry lists 29 T cell receptor beta chains sequenced from one sample in a study of OX40 agonist ivuxolimab in advanced cancers. Clones were read by immunoSEQ multiplex PCR, and TCRdb kept only the in-frame ones, dropping some. The data show tens of thousands of clones, roughly 84% seen once. This material consisted of CD4+ or CD8+ T cells sorted from blood, taken in a trial of the OX40 agonist ivuxolimab. These receptor sequences come from an adult with an advanced solid tumor such as melanoma, head and neck, liver or kidney cancer.

V and J are TRBV7-6 and TRBJ2-7; D is ambiguous. This CDR3 has 13 amino acids. V was cut by 0 bases and J by 3 bases, with 6 bases left in between. Germline V gives CDR1 SGHVS, CDR2 FNYEAQ. CDR3 region: CASSLADYYEQYF. The CDR3 nucleotides are TGTGCCAGCAGCTTAGCAGATTACTACGAGCAGTACTTC.

With respect to this clone: The sample holds other DNA sequences that translate to the same CDR3. CDR3 sequence: CASSLEEGHQPQHF. CDR3 coding DNA: TGCGCCAGCAGCTTGGAGGAGGGACATCAGCCCCAGCATTTT. The chain carries TRBV5-1 and TRBJ1-5; D may be TRBD1 (5 bases). V lost 0 bases and J lost 5, with 9 bases in between. Germline lookup yields CDR1 SGHRS and CDR2 YFSETQ. The CDR3 loop spans 14 amino acids.

V is TRBV5-4 and J is TRBJ1-5, with D hard to call. Germline V lookup: CDR1 SGHNT, CDR2 YYREEE (reference sequence). Trimming removed 4 bases from V and 2 bases from J, with 13 bases in between. The CDR3 runs to 15 residues. The CDR3 region is CASSRWGDGNQPQHF. CDR3 bases: TGTGCCAGCAGCCGTTGGGGAGATGGCAATCAGCCCCAGCATTTT.

V and J are TRBV6-5 and TRBJ2-2, with 7 bases lining up with TRBD1. The junction had 3 bases not matched to a gene; V was cut back by 4 bases and J by 7 bases. Germline assignment: CDR1 MNHEY and CDR2 SVGAGI. The CDR3 is 13 amino acids. CDR3 amino acids: CASSSQGVGELFF. DNA for the CDR3: TGTGCCAGCAGTTCCCAGGGGGTCGGGGAGCTGTTTTTT.

V usage is TRBV10-1 and J usage is TRBJ2-1, with D perhaps being TRBD1 or TRBD2 (5 bases each). The CDR3 extends over 17 amino acids. Trimming removed 8 bases at V and 4 bases at J, with 24 bases between. Germline CDR1 reads WNHNN; CDR2 reads SYGVQD (reference sequence). CDR3 residues: CASGAESWDHVYNEQFF. The CDR3 coding sequence is TGCGCCAGCGGGGCGGAGAGCTGGGACCACGTTTACAATGAGCAGTTCTTC.

This clone was seen once. V and J are TRBV10-2 and TRBJ1-2; D is unresolved. This CDR3 has 18 residues. V lost 3 bases to trimming and J lost 6 bases, with 26 bases between them. From germline, CDR1 is WSHSY and CDR2 SAAADI. As DNA, the CDR3 is TGCGCCAGCAGTGACCCCCATCAGACGGTGACAACATTAAATGGCTACACCTTC. This encodes CASSDPHQTVTTLNGYTF.

In DNA form, the CDR3 reads TGCGCCAGCAGCTTGTCTGATCAGGTCGAGCAGTACTTC. Translation: CASSLSDQVEQYF. This sequence joins TRBV5-1 and TRBJ2-7; D is unresolved. Trimming pared 1 base from V and 6 bases from J, leaving 11 bases between. The CDR3 spans 13 residues. The germline V gene encodes CDR1 SGHRS and CDR2 YFSETQ.

This chain uses TRBV4-1 with TRBJ2-7; a possible D gene is TRBD2 (5 bases). The V end was cut by 4 bases, the J end by 7 bases, with 14 bases between. The CDR3 contains 13 residues. Germline CDR1 MGHRA, CDR2 YSYEKL. Here the CDR3 DNA reads TGCGCCAGCAGCCCTCAACTAGAGAGGGAGCAGTACTTC. Translation gives CASSPQLEREQYF.

The chain uses TRBV5-4 and TRBJ1-2; D ambiguous. The ends were cut back, 4 bases at V and 1 base at J, with 11 bases in the middle. There are 14 residues in the CDR3. CDR1 and CDR2 (germline): SGHNT, YYREEE (reference sequence). This CDR3 reads CASSAWSLNYGYTF. In DNA form, the CDR3 reads TGTGCCAGCAGCGCCTGGAGCCTTAACTATGGCTACACCTTC.

V usage is TRBV6-1 and J usage is TRBJ1-6; 7 bases line up with TRBD1. This CDR3 contains 15 residues. The V segment lost 5 bases and the J segment 6 bases; nucleotides outside the gene matches: 7. CDR1 and CDR2 from the germline V gene are MNHNS and SASEGT. DNA of the CDR3: TGTGCCAGCAGTTCCCGACAGGGCGGTAATTCACCCCTCCACTTT. The encoded protein is CASSSRQGGNSPLHF.

This clone was recorded many times. The J gene is TRBJ2-6, the V gene TRBV27, with D possibly being TRBD1 (5 bases). The germline V gene encodes CDR1 MNHEY and CDR2 SMNVEV (reference sequence). The CDR3 has 18 residues. The germline V and J ends were trimmed by 2 bases and 0 bases, with 14 bases remaining between them. The CDR3 DNA sequence: TGTGCCAGCAGTTTAGAAGGGGTGCTGGCCTCTGGGGCCAACGTCCTGACTTTC. Translation: CASSLEGVLASGANVLTF.

Here the CDR3 reads CASSPETGFRNYGYTF. CDR3 DNA sequence: TGTGCCAGCAGTCCAGAGACAGGGTTCCGTAACTATGGCTACACCTTC. This sequence joins TRBV27 and TRBJ1-2, with 7 bases lining up with TRBD1. CDR1 is MNHEY and CDR2 is SMNVEV in the germline V gene (reference sequence). The CDR3 contains 16 residues. The ends lost 5 bases at V and 1 base at J; junction bases unmatched: 10.

CDR3 in amino acids: CASSLGAGQPQHF. CDR3 bases: TGTGCCAGCAGCTTAGGGGCGGGTCAGCCCCAGCATTTT. The chain is built from TRBV7-6 and TRBJ1-5; D unclear. The ends were cut back, 1 base at V and 6 bases at J, with 7 bases in the middle. The germline CDR1 and CDR2 sequences are SGHVS and FNYEAQ. CDR3 length: 13 amino acids.

V usage is TRBV15 and J usage is TRBJ2-1, with a tentative D call TRBD2 (5 bases). This CDR3 region has 17 residues. V gave up 5 bases and J gave up 0 bases, with 17 bases separating them. CDR1 and CDR2 from the germline V gene are LNHNV and YYDKDF (reference sequence). Written as DNA, the CDR3 is TGTGCCACCAGCCCCCTTGCGGGTAGGAGCTCCTACAATGAGCAGTTCTTC. It is translated as CATSPLAGRSSYNEQFF.

This clone appeared a few times. CDR3 bases: TGTGCCAGCAGTTGGGGACTTTCAAGGCCCGGGGAGCTGTTTTTT. Residues: CASSWGLSRPGELFF. This sequence joins TRBV27 and TRBJ2-2, with TRBD2 as a possible D gene (6 bases). The germline V gene has CDR1 MNHEY and CDR2 SMNVEV (reference sequence). The CDR3 contains 15 residues. V lost 4 bases to trimming and J lost 6 bases, with 15 bases between them.

The chain recombines TRBV7-2 with TRBJ1-5; TRBD1 matches 7 bases. Germline V gene data show CDR1 as SGHTA and CDR2 as FQGNSA. V was pared by 5 bases and J by 4 bases, with 8 bases of the junction left unmatched. The CDR3 has 15 residues. The CDR3 here is CASSTDDRVNQPQHF. CDR3 in DNA: TGTGCCAGCAGCACCGACGACAGGGTAAATCAGCCCCAGCATTTT.

The CDR3 reads CASSPLDSAEAFF. As DNA, the CDR3 is TGTGCCAGCAGCCCCCTAGACAGCGCTGAAGCTTTCTTT. The J gene is TRBJ1-1, the V gene TRBV7-3; possibly TRBD1 for D (5 bases). Trimming removed 5 bases from V and 6 bases from J, with 13 bases in between. CDR1 and CDR2 from the germline V gene are SGHTA and FQGTGA. The length of the CDR3 is 13 residues.

The chain has TRBV7-9 and TRBJ1-2, with no clear D. Trimming removed 5 bases at V and 5 bases at J, with 18 bases between. This CDR3 has 15 residues. Germline assignment: CDR1 SEHNR and CDR2 FQNEAQ (reference sequence). This CDR3 is CASSPGKGAGYGYTF. Here the CDR3 DNA reads TGTGCCAGCAGCCCAGGAAAGGGAGCCGGATATGGCTACACCTTC.

This chain joins TRBV5-4 and TRBJ2-1, with D perhaps TRBD2 (6 bases). CDR3 size: 14 residues. Between the trimmed V and J ends, which lost 4 bases and 6 bases, there was a span of 14 bases. The germline CDR1 and CDR2 sequences are SGHNT and YYREEE (reference sequence). The CDR3, as DNA: TGTGCCAGCAGCCCAGGTTGGGGAGGCAATGAGCAGTTCTTC. Its protein is CASSPGWGGNEQFF.

In DNA form, the CDR3 reads TGTGCCAGCAGCCGAAACCAGGGGGCGCGAGTCGGGGAGCTGTTTTTT. This codes for CASSRNQGARVGELFF. The chain is built from TRBV11-2 and TRBJ2-2; 8 bases line up with TRBD1. CDR1 SGHAT and CDR2 FQNNGV come from the germline V gene. The J segment lost 7 bases and the V segment lost 5 bases, leaving 12 bases of the junction unmatched. The length of the CDR3 is 16 residues.

J is TRBJ2-7 and V is TRBV2; either TRBD1 or TRBD2 may fit D (5 bases each). The CDR3 loop spans 13 amino acids. Germline CDR1 and CDR2: SNHLY and FYNNEI. V lost 6 bases and J 3 bases, leaving 12 bases between the germline ends. The CDR3 loop reads CASRGVNVYEQYF. The DNA of the CDR3 is TGTGCCAGCAGGGGGGTTAACGTCTACGAGCAGTACTTC.

V is TRBV28 and J is TRBJ1-2; 7 bases agree with TRBD1. The junction had 13 bases not matched to a gene; V was cut back by 8 bases and J by 4 bases. This CDR3 has 15 amino acids. Germline V gives CDR1 MDHEN, CDR2 SYDVKM. Written as DNA, the CDR3 is TGTGCCAGCGGACATCCGCGACAGGGTCGCTATGGCTACACCTTC. It codes for CASGHPRQGRYGYTF.

This chain uses TRBV27 with TRBJ1-2, with a tentative D call TRBD1 (6 bases). Germline V gene data show CDR1 as MNHEY and CDR2 as SMNVEV (reference sequence). This CDR3 comprises 15 residues. V lost 5 bases, J lost 3 bases, and 16 bases lay in between. CDR3 sequence (DNA): TGTGCCAGCAGTAATTCACCCACAGGGTACTATGGCTACACCTTC. It translates to CASSNSPTGYYGYTF.

The gene calls are TRBV28 and TRBJ2-2, with no clear D. The CDR3 has 12 residues. In germline, CDR1 is MDHEN, CDR2 SYDVKM. V was clipped by 6 bases and J by 5 bases, with 7 bases between them. As DNA, the CDR3 is TGTGCCAGCAGGGGGTGGACCGGGGAGCTGTTTTTT. Translating gives CASRGWTGELFF.

This chain uses TRBV5-6 with TRBJ2-7; TRBD2 aligns across 9 bases. J was trimmed by 6 bases and V by 0 bases; bases with no gene match: 4. The CDR3 length is 14 residues. The germline V gene has CDR1 SGHDT and CDR2 YYEEEE. CDR3 region: CASSLGGRVLEQYF. The CDR3 nucleotides are TGTGCCAGCAGCTTGGGCGGGAGGGTCCTCGAGCAGTACTTC.

Remarks on this clone: At one end, the junction sequence differs from germline, possibly due to a read error. V is TRBV11-2 and J is TRBJ2-7; D perhaps matches TRBD2 (6 bases). The CDR3 is made up of 13 amino acids. Germline lookup yields CDR1 SGHAT and CDR2 FQNNGV. The CDR3 coding sequence is TGTGCCAGCAGCTCCGGGAGCACCTACGAGCGGTACTTC. Residues: CASSSGSTYERYF. Based on the CDR3 plus reference TRBV11-2 and TRBJ2-7, the full variable domain is EAGVAQSPRYKIIEKRQSVAFWCNPISGHATLYWYQQILGQGPKLLIQFQNNGVVDDSQLPKDRFSAERLKGVDSTLKIQPAKLEDSAVYLCASSSGSTYERYFGPGTRLTVT.

This clone occurred once. J is TRBJ1-5 and V is TRBV19; D call uncertain. Looked up from germline, CDR1 is LNHDA and CDR2 is SQIVND (reference sequence). This CDR3 has 13 amino acids. Trimming shortened V by 1 base and J by 4 bases, and 5 bases separated the two germline ends. The CDR3, as DNA: TGTGCCAGTAGTATAGTGGGGAATCAGCCCCAGCATTTT. This translates into CASSIVGNQPQHF.

V gene TRBV19 combines with J gene TRBJ2-7; the match to TRBD1 covers 10 bases. Germline V gives CDR1 LNHDA, CDR2 SQIVND (reference sequence). The ends lost 3 bases at V and 0 bases at J; junction bases unmatched: 2. This CDR3 contains 15 residues. CDR3: CASSMGQGFSYEQYF. CDR3 coding DNA: TGTGCCAGTAGTATGGGACAGGGGTTCTCCTACGAGCAGTACTTC.

V gene TRBV6-1 combines with J gene TRBJ1-5; possibly TRBD1 for D (5 bases). This CDR3 comprises 20 residues. V shed 3 bases and J shed 0 bases, with 24 bases lying between them. Germline CDR1 reads MNHNS; CDR2 reads SASEGT. The CDR3 DNA follows: TGTGCCAGCAGTGACAACCCTGGGGAGGGACCATTTTATAGCAATCAGCCCCAGCATTTT. This gives the protein CASSDNPGEGPFYSNQPQHF.